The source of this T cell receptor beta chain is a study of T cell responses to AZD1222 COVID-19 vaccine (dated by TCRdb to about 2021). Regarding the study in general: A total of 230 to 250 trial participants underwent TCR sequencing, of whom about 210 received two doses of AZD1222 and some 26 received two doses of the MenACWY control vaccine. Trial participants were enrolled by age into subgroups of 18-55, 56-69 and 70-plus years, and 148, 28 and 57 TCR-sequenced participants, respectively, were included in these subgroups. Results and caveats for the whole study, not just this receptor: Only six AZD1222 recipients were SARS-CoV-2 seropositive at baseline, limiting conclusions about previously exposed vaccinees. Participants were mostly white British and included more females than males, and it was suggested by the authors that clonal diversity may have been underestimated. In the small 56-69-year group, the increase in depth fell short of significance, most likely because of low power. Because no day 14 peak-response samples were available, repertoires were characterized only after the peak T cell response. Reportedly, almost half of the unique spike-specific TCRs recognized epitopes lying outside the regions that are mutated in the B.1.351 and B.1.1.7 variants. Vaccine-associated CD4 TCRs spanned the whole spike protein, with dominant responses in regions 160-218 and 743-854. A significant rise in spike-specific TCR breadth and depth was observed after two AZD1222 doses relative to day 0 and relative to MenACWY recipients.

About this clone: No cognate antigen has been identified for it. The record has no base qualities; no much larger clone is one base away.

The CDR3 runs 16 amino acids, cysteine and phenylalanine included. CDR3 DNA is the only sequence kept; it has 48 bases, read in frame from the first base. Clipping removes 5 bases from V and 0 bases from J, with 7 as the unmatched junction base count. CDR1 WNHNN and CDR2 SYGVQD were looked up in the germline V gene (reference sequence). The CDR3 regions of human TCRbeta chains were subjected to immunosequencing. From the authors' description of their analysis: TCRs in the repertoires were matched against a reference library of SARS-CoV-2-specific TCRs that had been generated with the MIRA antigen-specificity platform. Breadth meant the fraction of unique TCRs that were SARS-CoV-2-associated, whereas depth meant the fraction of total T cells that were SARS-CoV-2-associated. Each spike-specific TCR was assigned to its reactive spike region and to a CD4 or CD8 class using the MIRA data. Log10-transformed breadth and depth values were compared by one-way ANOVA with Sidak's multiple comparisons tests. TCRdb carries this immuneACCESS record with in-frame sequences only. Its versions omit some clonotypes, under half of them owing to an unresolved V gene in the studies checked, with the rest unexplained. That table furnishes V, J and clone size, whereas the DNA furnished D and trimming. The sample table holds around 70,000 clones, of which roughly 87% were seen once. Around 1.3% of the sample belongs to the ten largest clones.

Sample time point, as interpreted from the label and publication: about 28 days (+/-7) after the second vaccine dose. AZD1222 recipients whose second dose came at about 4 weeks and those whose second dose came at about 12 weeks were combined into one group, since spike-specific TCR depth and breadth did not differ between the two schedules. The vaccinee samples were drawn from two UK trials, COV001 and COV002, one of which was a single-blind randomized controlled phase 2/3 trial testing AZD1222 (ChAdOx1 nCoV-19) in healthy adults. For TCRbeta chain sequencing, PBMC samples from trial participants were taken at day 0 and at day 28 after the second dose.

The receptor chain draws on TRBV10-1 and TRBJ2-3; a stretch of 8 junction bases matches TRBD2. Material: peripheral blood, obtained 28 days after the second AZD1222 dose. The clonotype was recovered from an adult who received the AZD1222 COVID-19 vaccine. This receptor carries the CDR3 CASSWVSGMSTDTQYF. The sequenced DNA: TGCGCCAGCAGTTGGGTTAGCGGGATGAGCACAGATACGCAGTATTTT.